These 16 T cell receptor beta chains came from one sample sequenced in a study of blood T cell repertoires in COVID-19. Generated by immunoSEQ multiplex PCR, the TCRdb table keeps only in-frame clones and is missing some. The profile shows about 140,000 clones, approximately 88% of them singletons. Sequenced sample: peripheral blood. These receptors were collected from a human donor in a cohort sampled during active COVID-19.

The rearrangement uses TRBV6-5 and TRBJ1-6, with D maybe TRBD1 (6 bases). Germline assignment: CDR1 MNHEY and CDR2 SVGAGI. V was shortened by 6 bases and J by 10 bases, with 19 bases between the two germline ends. CDR3 length equals 15 residues. CDR3 sequence: CASSRGGVVDSPLHF. DNA for the CDR3: TGTGCCAGCAGCCGAGGGGGGGTGGTGGACTCACCCCTCCACTTT.

The rearrangement links TRBV7-9 to TRBJ2-2; possibly TRBD1 for D (6 bases). The CDR3 loop spans 19 amino acids. CDR1 and CDR2 (germline): SEHNR, FQNEAQ (reference sequence). V shed 3 bases and J shed 5 bases, with 25 bases lying between them. Here the CDR3 reads CASSLSGWRGGLRTGELFF. CDR3 sequence (DNA): TGTGCCAGCAGCTTGAGCGGCTGGCGTGGGGGCCTGAGAACCGGGGAGCTGTTTTTT.

The chain carries TRBV6-2 or TRBV6-3 and TRBJ1-5, with TRBD1 matching 8 bases. The germline CDR1 and CDR2 sequences are MNHEY and SVGEGT. The CDR3 extends over 15 amino acids. The V gene end was trimmed by 4 bases and the J gene end by 7 bases; junction bases not matched to a gene: 9. The CDR3 region has the DNA TGTGCCAGCAGTTCCCAGGGGGCTGTGATGCAGCCCCAGCATTTT. Translation gives CASSSQGAVMQPQHF.

The chain joins TRBV5-4 to TRBJ2-7, with D uncertain. CDR1 is SGHNT, CDR2 YYREEE, per germline (reference sequence). V was cut by 3 bases and J by 5 bases, with 21 bases left in between. This CDR3 is built from 16 residues. The CDR3 DNA reads TGTGCCAGCAGCTCCCGTTCCTCTCATAGCACGGACGAGCAGTACTTC. It is translated as CASSSRSSHSTDEQYF.

The gene calls are TRBV5-3 and TRBJ2-7; perhaps TRBD1 as D (6 bases). TRBV5-3 is labeled an ORF, and its function is uncertain. The CDR3 is 14 residues long. V lost 4 bases, J lost 1 base, and 12 bases lay in between. CDR3 bases: TGTGCCAGAAGCACTCGGACAGATTCCTACGAGCAGTACTTC. It encodes CARSTRTDSYEQYF.

This rearrangement joins TRBV27 to TRBJ1-1; D is possibly TRBD1 (6 bases). Trimming left V 9 bases short and J 1 base short, with 18 bases between. CDR3 size: 15 residues. Germline V gene lookup returns CDR1 MNHEY and CDR2 SMNVEV (reference sequence). The CDR3 nucleotides read TGTGCCAGTGGGAATTACAGGGCGGAGAACACTGAAGCTTTCTTT. Protein sequence: CASGNYRAENTEAFF.

The CDR3 here is CASKTGRATGELFF. CDR3 nucleotide sequence: TGTGCCAGTAAGACAGGGCGGGCGACCGGGGAGCTGTTTTTT. This chain uses TRBV19 with TRBJ2-2; 7 nucleotides line up with TRBD1. Looked up from germline, CDR1 is LNHDA and CDR2 is SQIVND (reference sequence). V shed 7 bases and J 5 bases; nucleotides not matched to a gene: 7. The length of the CDR3 is 14 residues.

The chain carries TRBV15 and TRBJ2-2; TRBD2 matches 7 bases. This CDR3 is built from 16 residues. Unmatched junction bases numbered 8, after V lost 3 bases and J lost 4 bases. Germline V CDR1 and CDR2: LNHNV, YYDKDF (reference sequence). CDR3 DNA sequence: TGTGCCACCAGCAGGGGGGGGAGTCGCTTCACCGGGGAGCTGTTTTTT. Its protein product is CATSRGGSRFTGELFF.

This clone was seen only a few times. This rearrangement joins TRBV27 to TRBJ2-7, with TRBD1 as a possible D gene (7 bases). CDR3 length: 14 residues. V was shortened by 3 bases and J by 3 bases, with 12 bases between the two germline ends. Germline V gives CDR1 MNHEY, CDR2 SMNVEV (reference sequence). In DNA, the CDR3 is TGTGCCAGCAGTTTGGAGGGGGCGGGCTACGAGCAGTACTTC. Translated: CASSLEGAGYEQYF.

V and J are TRBV27 and TRBJ2-3; tentative D call: TRBD2 (6 bases). The germline V gene has CDR1 MNHEY and CDR2 SMNVEV (reference sequence). Trimming removed 5 bases from V and 5 bases from J, with 14 bases in between. CDR3 length: 14 amino acids. CDR3 bases: TGTGCCAGCAGTCCTGGGACTCTTAGAGATACGCAGTATTTT. Encoded protein: CASSPGTLRDTQYF.

The chain combines TRBV9 with TRBJ1-2, with a possible D match to TRBD1 (6 bases). The CDR3 loop spans 14 amino acids. V lost 0 bases, J lost 10 bases, and 16 bases lay in between. Germline V gives CDR1 SGDLS, CDR2 YYNGEE. This CDR3 reads CASSVGGGFGPYTF. In DNA form, the CDR3 reads TGTGCCAGCAGCGTAGGAGGGGGATTTGGGCCCTACACCTTC.

The chain is built from TRBV5-4 and TRBJ2-7, with 8 bases matching TRBD1. The CDR3 spans 15 residues. Germline V gene sequence: CDR1 SGHNT, CDR2 YYREEE (reference sequence). J gave up 6 bases and V 0 bases, and 8 bases lay outside the gene matches. The DNA for the CDR3 is TGTGCCAGCAGCTTGGCTTGGACAGGGAGCTCCGAGCAGTACTTC. It encodes CASSLAWTGSSEQYF.

V is TRBV6-2 or TRBV6-3 and J is TRBJ2-2, with a possible D match to TRBD1 (7 bases). The CDR3 totals 15 residues. Germline CDR1 is MNHEY and CDR2 is SVGEGT. V was clipped by 6 bases and J by 2 bases, with 13 bases between them. CDR3 amino acids: CASSRQGGNTGELFF. The CDR3, as DNA: TGTGCCAGCAGCAGGCAGGGGGGAAACACCGGGGAGCTGTTTTTT.

V gene TRBV28 combines with J gene TRBJ2-1, with TRBD2 identical over 12 bases. This CDR3 has 15 amino acids. CDR1 is MDHEN, CDR2 SYDVKM, per germline. V lost 3 bases to trimming and J lost 5 bases; unmatched junction nucleotides: 2. CDR3 sequence: CASSFLAGGNNEQFF. In nucleotides, the CDR3 is TGTGCCAGCAGTTTTCTAGCGGGGGGGAACAATGAGCAGTTCTTC.

The J gene is TRBJ2-3, the V gene TRBV7-9; a possible D gene is TRBD2 (5 bases). Between the trimmed V and J ends, which lost 1 base and 6 bases, there was a span of 11 bases. Germline V gene data show CDR1 as SEHNR and CDR2 as FQNEAQ (reference sequence). This CDR3 is 14 amino acids long. DNA for the CDR3: TGTGCCAGCAGCTTAGGGCTAGCAGCGGATACGCAGTATTTT. It specifies CASSLGLAADTQYF.

The CDR3 bases are TGTGCCAGCAGCACTATAGCGGGGGGAAACACCGGGGAGCTGTTTTTT. Translated: CASSTIAGGNTGELFF. The rearrangement links TRBV6-2 or TRBV6-3 to TRBJ2-2, with 10 bases lining up with TRBD2. CDR1 is MNHEY and CDR2 is SVGEGT in the germline V gene. Trimming at V came to 6 bases and at J to 2 bases, leaving 6 bases not matched to a gene. CDR3 size: 16 residues.